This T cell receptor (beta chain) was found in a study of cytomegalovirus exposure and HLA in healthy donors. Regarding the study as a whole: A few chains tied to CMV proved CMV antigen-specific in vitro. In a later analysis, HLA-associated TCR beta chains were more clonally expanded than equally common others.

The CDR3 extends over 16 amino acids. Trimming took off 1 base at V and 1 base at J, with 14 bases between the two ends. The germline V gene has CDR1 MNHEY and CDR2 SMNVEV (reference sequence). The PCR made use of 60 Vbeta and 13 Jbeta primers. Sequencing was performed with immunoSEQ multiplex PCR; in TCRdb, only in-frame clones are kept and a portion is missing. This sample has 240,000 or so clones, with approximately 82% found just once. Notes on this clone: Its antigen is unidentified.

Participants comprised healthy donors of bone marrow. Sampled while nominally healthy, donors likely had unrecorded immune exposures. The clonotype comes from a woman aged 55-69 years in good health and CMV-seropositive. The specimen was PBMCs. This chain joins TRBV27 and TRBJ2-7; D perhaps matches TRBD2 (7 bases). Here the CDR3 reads CASSLYAGDRSYEQYF. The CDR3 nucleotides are TGTGCCAGCAGTTTATACGCGGGAGACAGGTCCTACGAGCAGTACTTC.